This T cell receptor beta chain was profiled in a study of human T cells and chemical hapten exposure. For the study at large: The study sensitized with 2% DPC on a 2 cm by 2 cm patch of upper inner arm skin.

Each CDR3 protein gets one entry after TCRdb re-called the RACE reads with MiXCR. The table has 85,000 to 100,000 distinct CDR3 sequences, roughly 27% seen once. As for time point: patch test 3, about 24 weeks after DPC sensitization. Noted treatment: therapeutic diphenylcyclopropenone sensitization with weekly scalp DPC. The germline V gene encodes CDR1 SGHTA and CDR2 FQGTGA. The CDR3 sequence is 16 residues long. The V gene end was trimmed by 5 bases and the J gene end by 3 bases; junction bases not matched to a gene: 6. Sequenced material: whole blood, taken in connection with sensitization to the hapten diphenylcyclopropenone (DPC). J is TRBJ2-3 and V is TRBV7-3, with 12 bases aligning to TRBD2. The receptor was derived from a man in his forties with alopecia areata. Some clones in this sample may be carry-over from other donors' samples. The CDR3 DNA sequence: TGTGCCAGCAGCCTAGCGGGAGGGCCTGAGACAGATACGCAGTATTTT. It translates to CASSLAGGPETDTQYF.